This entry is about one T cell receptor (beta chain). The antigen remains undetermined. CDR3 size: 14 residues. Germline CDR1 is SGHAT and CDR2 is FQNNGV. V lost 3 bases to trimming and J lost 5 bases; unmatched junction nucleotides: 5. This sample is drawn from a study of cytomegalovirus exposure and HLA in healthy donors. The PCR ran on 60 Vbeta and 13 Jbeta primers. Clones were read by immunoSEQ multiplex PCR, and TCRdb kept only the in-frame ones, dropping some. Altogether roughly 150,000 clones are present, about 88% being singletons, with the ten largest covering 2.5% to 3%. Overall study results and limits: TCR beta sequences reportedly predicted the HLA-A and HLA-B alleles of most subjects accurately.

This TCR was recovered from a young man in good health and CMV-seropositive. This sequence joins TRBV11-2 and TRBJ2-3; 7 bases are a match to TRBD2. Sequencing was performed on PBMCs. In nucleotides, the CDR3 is TGTGCCAGCAGCTTGCTTCCGGGAGGAGATACGCAGTATTTT. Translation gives CASSLLPGGDTQYF.